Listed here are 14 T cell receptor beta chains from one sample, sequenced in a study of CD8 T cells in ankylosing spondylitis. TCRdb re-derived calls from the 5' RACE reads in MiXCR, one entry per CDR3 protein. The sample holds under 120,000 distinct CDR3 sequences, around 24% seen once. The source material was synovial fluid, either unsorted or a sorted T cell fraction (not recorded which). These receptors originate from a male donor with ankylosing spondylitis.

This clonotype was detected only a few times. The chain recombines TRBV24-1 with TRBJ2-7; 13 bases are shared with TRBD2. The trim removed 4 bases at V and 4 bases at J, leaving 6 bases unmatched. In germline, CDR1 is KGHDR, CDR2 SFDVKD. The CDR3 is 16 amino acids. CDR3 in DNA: TGTGCCACCAGTGACCTACTAGCGGGAGGGCCGTACGAGCAGTACGTC. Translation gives CATSDLLAGGPYEQYV.

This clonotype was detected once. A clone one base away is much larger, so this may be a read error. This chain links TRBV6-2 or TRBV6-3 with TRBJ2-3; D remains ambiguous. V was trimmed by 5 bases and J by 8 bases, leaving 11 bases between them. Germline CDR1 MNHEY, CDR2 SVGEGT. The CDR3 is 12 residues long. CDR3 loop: CASSPGGSTQYF. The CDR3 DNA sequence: TGTGCCAGCAGTCCCGGCGGATCTACGCAGTATTTT.

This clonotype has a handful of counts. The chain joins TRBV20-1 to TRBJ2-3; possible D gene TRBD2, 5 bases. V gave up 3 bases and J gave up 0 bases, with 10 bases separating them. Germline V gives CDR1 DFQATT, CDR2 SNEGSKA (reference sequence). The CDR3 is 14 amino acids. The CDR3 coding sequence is TGCAGTGCTAGCAGCGGAGTGAGCACAGATACGCAGTATTTT. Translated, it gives CSASSGVSTDTQYF.

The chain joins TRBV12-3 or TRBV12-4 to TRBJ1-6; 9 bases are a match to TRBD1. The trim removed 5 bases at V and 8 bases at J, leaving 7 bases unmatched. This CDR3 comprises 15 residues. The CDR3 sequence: CASSPSGTGHSPLHF. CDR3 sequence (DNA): TGTGCCAGCAGTCCCTCGGGGACAGGGCATTCACCCCTCCACTTT.

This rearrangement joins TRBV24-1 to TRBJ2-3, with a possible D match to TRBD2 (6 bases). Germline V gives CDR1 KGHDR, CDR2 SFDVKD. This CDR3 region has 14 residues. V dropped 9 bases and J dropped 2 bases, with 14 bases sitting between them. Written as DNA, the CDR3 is TGTGCCACCGGAACGGGAGCGGTCACAGATACGCAGTATTTT. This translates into CATGTGAVTDTQYF.

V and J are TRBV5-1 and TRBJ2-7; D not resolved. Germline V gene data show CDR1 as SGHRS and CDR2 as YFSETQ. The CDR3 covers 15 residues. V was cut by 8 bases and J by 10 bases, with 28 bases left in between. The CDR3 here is CARTERLPQPFQQYV. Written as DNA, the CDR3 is TGCGCCAGAACGGAGCGCCTACCCCAACCCTTCCAACAGTACGTC.

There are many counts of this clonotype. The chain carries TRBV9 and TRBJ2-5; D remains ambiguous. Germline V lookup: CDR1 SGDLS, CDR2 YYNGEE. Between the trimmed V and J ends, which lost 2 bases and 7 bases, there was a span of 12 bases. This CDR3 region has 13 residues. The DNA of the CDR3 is TGTGCCAGCAGCGTGACGGCTTCGGGGACCCAGTACTTC. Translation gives CASSVTASGTQYF.

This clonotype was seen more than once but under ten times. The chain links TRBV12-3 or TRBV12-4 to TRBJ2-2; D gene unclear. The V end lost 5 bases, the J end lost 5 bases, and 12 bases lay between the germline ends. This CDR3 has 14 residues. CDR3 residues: CASSPRDATGELFF. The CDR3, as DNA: TGTGCCAGCAGTCCCCGTGATGCTACCGGGGAGCTGTTTTTT.

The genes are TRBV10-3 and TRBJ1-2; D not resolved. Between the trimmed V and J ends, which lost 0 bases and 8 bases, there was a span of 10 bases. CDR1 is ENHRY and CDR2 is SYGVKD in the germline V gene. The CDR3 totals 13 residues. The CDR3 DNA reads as TGTGCCATCAGTGAGTCGGGGATGGTAGGCTACACCTTC. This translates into CAISESGMVGYTF.

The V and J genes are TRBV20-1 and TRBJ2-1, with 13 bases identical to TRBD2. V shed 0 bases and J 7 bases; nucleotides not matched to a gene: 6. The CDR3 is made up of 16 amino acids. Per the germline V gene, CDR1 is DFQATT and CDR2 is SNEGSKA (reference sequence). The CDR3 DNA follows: TGCAGTGCTAGAGATGGGGGACTAGCGGGAACAAATGAGCAGTTCTTC. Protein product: CSARDGGLAGTNEQFF.

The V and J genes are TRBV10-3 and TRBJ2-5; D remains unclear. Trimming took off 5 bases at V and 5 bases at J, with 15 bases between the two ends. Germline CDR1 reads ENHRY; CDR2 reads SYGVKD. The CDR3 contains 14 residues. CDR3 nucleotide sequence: TGTGCCATCAGTAGTCCTTCCGTCGGGGAGACCCAGTACTTC. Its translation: CAISSPSVGETQYF.

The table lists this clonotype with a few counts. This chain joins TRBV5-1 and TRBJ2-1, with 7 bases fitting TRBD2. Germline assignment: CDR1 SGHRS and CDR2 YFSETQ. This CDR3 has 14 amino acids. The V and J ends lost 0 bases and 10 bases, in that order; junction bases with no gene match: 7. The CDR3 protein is CASSLDGGEGEQFF. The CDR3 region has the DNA TGCGCCAGCAGCTTGGATGGGGGGGAAGGGGAGCAGTTCTTC.

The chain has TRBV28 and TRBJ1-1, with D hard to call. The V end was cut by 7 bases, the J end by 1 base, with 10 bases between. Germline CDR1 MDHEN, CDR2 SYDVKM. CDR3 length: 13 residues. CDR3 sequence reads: CASTNPKNTEAFF. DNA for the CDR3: TGTGCCAGCACCAACCCAAAGAACACTGAAGCTTTCTTT.

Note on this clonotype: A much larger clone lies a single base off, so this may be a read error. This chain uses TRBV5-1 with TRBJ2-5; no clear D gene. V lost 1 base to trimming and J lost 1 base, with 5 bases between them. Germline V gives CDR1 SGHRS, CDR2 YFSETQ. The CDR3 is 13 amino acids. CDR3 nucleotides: TGCGCCAGCAGCTTGTACGGCCAAGAGACCCAGTACTTC. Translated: CASSLYGQETQYF.